The 7 T cell receptor beta chains presented below share a single source sample, sequenced in a study of human T cells and chemical hapten exposure. TCRdb processed the RACE reads anew with MiXCR; each CDR3 protein has one entry. The data hold about 82,000 distinct CDR3 sequences, with 6.5% to 8% observed a single time. Time point reported: patch test 2, 6 weeks after DPC sensitization. Sample treatment: therapeutic diphenylcyclopropenone sensitization with weekly scalp DPC. Sequenced material: whole blood, taken in connection with sensitization to the hapten diphenylcyclopropenone (DPC). The receptors here all came from a woman aged 25 to 39 with alopecia areata. Some clones in this sample may be carry-over from other donors' samples.

On this clonotype itself: A read error is possible here, since a much larger clone lies one base away. The V gene is TRBV20-1, the J gene TRBJ2-5, with D tentatively TRBD2 (7 bases). In germline, CDR1 is DFQATT, CDR2 SNEGSKA (reference sequence). This CDR3 is 14 amino acids long. The germline V and J ends were trimmed by 6 bases and 5 bases, with 19 bases remaining between them. CDR3 in amino acids: CSARLGAGEETQYF. In DNA form, the CDR3 reads TGCAGTGCCCGCCTGGGGGCGGGGGAGGAGACCCAGTACTTC.

The CDR3, as DNA: TGTGCCAGCAGCCCCGTTTGGGGACAGGGAAGCTATGGCTACACCTTC. Protein sequence: CASSPVWGQGSYGYTF. V is TRBV11-2 and J is TRBJ1-2; 9 bases map to TRBD1. Germline lookup yields CDR1 SGHAT and CDR2 FQNNGV. This CDR3 comprises 16 residues. V gave up 5 bases and J gave up 4 bases; unmatched junction bases: 11. Filled out from reference TRBV11-2 and TRBJ1-2, the complete variable domain reads EAGVAQSPRYKIIEKRQSVAFWCNPISGHATLYWYQQILGQGPKLLIQFQNNGVVDDSQLPKDRFSAERLKGVDSTLKIQPAKLEDSAVYLCASSPVWGQGSYGYTFGSGTRLTVV.

This clonotype has more than one count but fewer than ten. The rearrangement joins TRBV12-3 or TRBV12-4 to TRBJ1-2; no firm D call. The V gene lost 2 bases and the J gene lost 4 bases, with 8 bases spanning the gap. The CDR3 is made up of 13 amino acids. CDR3 amino acids: CASSLRGLYGYTF. For the CDR3, the DNA is TGTGCCAGCAGTTTACGAGGACTCTATGGCTACACCTTC.

This clonotype was observed a few times. The chain is built from TRBV18 and TRBJ1-6; perhaps TRBD1 as D (5 bases). The V gene lost 3 bases and the J gene lost 10 bases, with 19 bases spanning the gap. This CDR3 contains 16 residues. Germline CDR1 is KGHSH and CDR2 is LQKENI. The chain's CDR3 is CASSPGKGRESSPLHF. CDR3 sequence (DNA): TGTGCCAGCTCACCGGGTAAGGGGCGCGAAAGCTCACCCCTCCACTTT.

The V call is TRBV5-1, the J call TRBJ2-2, with D perhaps matching TRBD2 (5 bases). The CDR3 is 15 amino acids. CDR1 is SGHRS, CDR2 YFSETQ, per germline. With 5 bases removed from V and 1 base from J, the gap between germline ends came to 12 bases. The CDR3, as DNA: TGCGCCAGCAGAGCGGCAGCACTGAACACCGGGGAGCTGTTTTTT. This gives the protein CASRAAALNTGELFF.

This clonotype was seen only a few times. This sequence joins TRBV7-2 and TRBJ2-7; 8 bases match TRBD1. This CDR3 has 14 amino acids. Germline CDR1 SGHTA, CDR2 FQGNSA. Germline trimming cut 3 bases from V and 6 bases from J; bases unmatched to any gene: 7. The CDR3 DNA follows: TGTGCCAGCAGCTTTCTCAGGGGGCGCGGCGAGCAGTACTTC. It translates to CASSFLRGRGEQYF.

This clonotype appeared many times. The chain has TRBV18 and TRBJ1-5; possible D gene TRBD1, 6 bases. Germline V lookup: CDR1 KGHSH, CDR2 LQKENI. This CDR3 comprises 18 residues. Trimming stripped 0 bases from V and 6 bases from J, with 21 bases between. This chain's CDR3 is CASSPPLDEWGQGQPQHF. CDR3 bases: TGTGCCAGCTCACCACCGCTCGATGAATGGGGGCAGGGTCAGCCCCAGCATTTT. The full variable domain, in which reference TRBV18 and TRBJ1-5 provide the parts outside the CDR3, is NAGVMQNPRHLVRRRGQEARLRCSPMKGHSHVYWYRQLPEEGLKFMVYLQKENIIDESGMPKERFSAEFPKEGPSILRIQQVVRGDSAAYFCASSPPLDEWGQGQPQHFGDGTRLSIL.